The entry that follows covers one T cell receptor beta chain sequence. Its antigen remains unknown. Primed by a sample-barcoded 5' primer and a J-beta primer mix, a second PCR proceeded for 7 to 11 cycles. TCRdb ran MiXCR on the 5' RACE reads and lists one entry per CDR3 protein. The table lists around 1.7 million distinct CDR3 sequences, approximately 28% of them singletons, with 7.7% in the top ten. Peripheral blood, about 10 milliliters per donor, was collected. These data belong to a study of blood T cells in healthy people across ages. Findings of the study overall: No conclusive comparison of naive versus antigen-experienced cells was possible with unsorted PBMCs. TCR beta diversity tracked closely with naive T cell percentage.

The germline CDR1 and CDR2 sequences are LNHDA and SQIVND (reference sequence). The CDR3 totals 16 residues. V dropped 4 bases and J dropped 2; count of bases not matched to a gene: 7. The TCR comes from a woman aged 25 to 39 in good health. This chain uses TRBV19 with TRBJ2-5, with TRBD2 identical over 10 bases. Sequenced input: blood. The CDR3 here is CASSSTSGAYQETQYF. The CDR3 nucleotides are TGTGCCAGTAGTAGCACTAGCGGGGCCTATCAAGAGACCCAGTACTTC.